One sample yielded the 27 T cell receptor beta chains listed below, sequenced in a study of blood T cell repertoires in COVID-19. Assay used: immunoSEQ multiplex PCR; TCRdb lists only in-frame clones, some missing. This table has almost 55,000 clones, 90% appearing once. The sample consisted of peripheral blood. The origin of the receptors is a woman in her thirties or forties with active COVID-19.

In this sample, this clone turned up once. In DNA, the CDR3 is TGTGCCAGCACTGCGCGCTCCTACAATGAGCAGTTCTTC. This gives the protein CASTARSYNEQFF. This sequence joins TRBV28 and TRBJ2-1; no definite D call. V was cut by 7 bases and J by 0 bases, with 7 bases left in between. The CDR3 contains 13 residues. CDR1 is MDHEN, CDR2 SYDVKM, per germline.

J is TRBJ2-7 and V is TRBV15; 7 positions match TRBD1. J lost 0 bases, V lost 4 bases, and 9 bases had no gene match. This CDR3 has 16 amino acids. Looked up from germline, CDR1 is LNHNV and CDR2 is YYDKDF (reference sequence). The CDR3 DNA reads as TGTGCCACCAGCATCAACACAGGGGCCTTCTCCTACGAGCAGTACTTC. Residues: CATSINTGAFSYEQYF.

This clone was detected once. V is TRBV7-2 and J is TRBJ2-6; weak D call: TRBD1 (6 bases). This CDR3 has 15 residues. The ends were cut back, 3 bases at V and 3 bases at J, with 9 bases in the middle. CDR1 and CDR2 from the germline V gene are SGHTA and FQGNSA. The CDR3 protein is CASSFSGDGANVLTF. Written as DNA, the CDR3 is TGTGCCAGCAGCTTTTCAGGGGATGGGGCCAACGTCCTGACTTTC.

J is TRBJ2-5 and V is TRBV9, with TRBD2 as a possible D gene (6 bases). The V end lost 4 bases, the J end lost 5 bases, and 15 bases lay between the germline ends. This CDR3 is built from 14 residues. Germline V gene sequence: CDR1 SGDLS, CDR2 YYNGEE. Here the CDR3 DNA reads TGTGCCAGCAGCCCCCGGCGGGGTAGCGAGACCCAGTACTTC. This encodes CASSPRRGSETQYF.

The chain joins TRBV3-1 (or the pseudogene TRBV3-2) to TRBJ1-2; 7 nucleotides line up with TRBD1. The CDR3 sequence is 16 residues long. Per the germline V gene, CDR1 is LGHDT and CDR2 is YNNKEL (reference sequence). V shed 1 base and J 4 bases; nucleotides not matched to a gene: 9. The CDR3: CASSQGLGGAGYGYTF. In DNA form, the CDR3 reads TGTGCCAGCAGCCAAGGTCTAGGGGGCGCCGGCTATGGCTACACCTTC.

By share, this clone counts as medium-sized. This rearrangement joins TRBV6-2 or TRBV6-3 to TRBJ2-3; 10 positions agree with TRBD2. The CDR3 runs to 15 residues. V trimming: 4 bases; J trimming: 2 bases; junction bases outside the gene matches: 3. Germline-derived CDR1 and CDR2 are MNHEY and SVGEGT. As DNA, the CDR3 is TGTGCCAGCAGTTCGGGACTAGCGAACACAGATACGCAGTATTTT. This translates into CASSSGLANTDTQYF.

The J gene is TRBJ2-3, the V gene TRBV7-3; 12 bases line up with TRBD2. This CDR3 contains 17 residues. Germline V lookup: CDR1 SGHTA, CDR2 FQGTGA. Trimming took 1 base from V and 4 from J; bases not matched to a gene: 6. As DNA, the CDR3 is TGTGCCAGCAGCTTAATTTCTAGCGGGGGGGCCTCAGATACGCAGTATTTT. Protein: CASSLISSGGASDTQYF.

This rearrangement joins TRBV2 to TRBJ2-7; 7 nucleotides line up with TRBD2. This CDR3 contains 14 residues. CDR1 is SNHLY and CDR2 is FYNNEI in the germline V gene. V was clipped by 1 base and J by 3 bases; unmatched bases: 3. The CDR3 DNA sequence: TGTGCCAGCAGTGAAGGAGCGGGGAACTACGAGCAGTACTTC. Amino acids: CASSEGAGNYEQYF.

V and J are TRBV27 and TRBJ1-1; 10 nucleotides line up with TRBD1. Trimming removed 5 bases from V and 6 bases from J; junction bases left unmatched: 6. The germline CDR1 and CDR2 sequences are MNHEY and SMNVEV (reference sequence). CDR3 length: 14 residues. The CDR3 here is CASSRQGARAEAFF. The CDR3 DNA reads TGTGCCAGCAGTAGACAGGGGGCGCGGGCTGAAGCTTTCTTT.

V and J are TRBV11-3 and TRBJ2-3, with 8 bases aligning to TRBD2. The CDR3 is made up of 17 amino acids. CDR1 SGHNT and CDR2 YENEEA come from the germline V gene. After removal of 4 bases from V and 2 bases from J, the junction contained 11 bases not matched to a gene. Here the CDR3 DNA reads TGTGCCAGCAGCTGGGGTCCGGGACTAGGAAACACAGATACGCAGTATTTT. This codes for CASSWGPGLGNTDTQYF.

This clone was picked up a small number of times. This chain joins TRBV7-9 and TRBJ2-5; 9 bases agree with TRBD2. V dropped 2 bases and J dropped 5; count of bases not matched to a gene: 6. The germline CDR1 and CDR2 sequences are SEHNR and FQNEAQ (reference sequence). The CDR3 spans 15 residues. CDR3 sequence reads: CASSLTGLAGETQYF. CDR3 bases: TGTGCCAGCAGCTTAACGGGGCTAGCGGGGGAGACCCAGTACTTC.

The V gene is TRBV7-8, the J gene TRBJ2-1; 14 bases align to TRBD2. CDR3 length: 17 residues. The V gene end was trimmed by 5 bases and the J gene end by 7 bases; junction bases not matched to a gene: 10. Germline V CDR1 and CDR2: SGHVS, FQNEAQ. CDR3 sequence reads: CASSTRLAGGPRNEQFF. The CDR3 DNA reads TGTGCCAGCAGCACCCGACTAGCGGGGGGGCCACGGAATGAGCAGTTCTTC.

The chain uses TRBV6-6 and TRBJ1-4; 11 positions match TRBD1. CDR3 length: 16 residues. In germline, CDR1 is MNHNY, CDR2 SVGAGI (reference sequence). Trimming at V came to 4 bases and at J to 3 bases, leaving 4 bases not matched to a gene. The CDR3 spells CASSSGQGAANEKLFF. The CDR3, as DNA: TGTGCCAGCAGTTCCGGACAGGGGGCGGCTAATGAAAAACTGTTTTTT.

The J gene is TRBJ2-7, the V gene TRBV11-3; tentative D call: TRBD2 (6 bases). CDR3 size: 13 residues. V lost 5 bases to trimming and J lost 3 bases, with 11 bases between them. Germline V gives CDR1 SGHNT, CDR2 YENEEA. This CDR3 is CASSGRRGYEQYF. The CDR3 DNA reads TGTGCCAGCAGCGGGAGGCGGGGCTACGAGCAGTACTTC.

J is TRBJ1-1 and V is TRBV19, with D perhaps matching TRBD1 (6 bases). With 6 bases removed from V and 1 base from J, the gap between germline ends came to 12 bases. The CDR3 totals 14 residues. Germline assignment: CDR1 LNHDA and CDR2 SQIVND (reference sequence). The CDR3 spells CASRGAGQNTEAFF. The CDR3 DNA sequence: TGTGCCAGTAGGGGGGCCGGACAGAACACTGAAGCTTTCTTT.

The chain combines TRBV4-3 with TRBJ2-7; 8 bases are shared with TRBD1. V dropped 0 bases and J dropped 11; count of bases not matched to a gene: 15. This CDR3 has 16 residues. Germline V CDR1 and CDR2: LGHNA, YSLEER. CDR3 amino acids: CASSQERSRQGPPKYF. The DNA of the CDR3 is TGCGCCAGCAGCCAAGAAAGGTCCCGACAGGGGCCTCCCAAGTACTTC.

The chain uses TRBV13 and TRBJ2-1; tentative D call: TRBD2 (6 bases). The CDR3 has 16 amino acids. Germline V gene sequence: CDR1 PRHDT, CDR2 FYEKMQ (reference sequence). V was cut by 0 bases and J by 7 bases, with 16 bases left in between. The chain's CDR3 is CASSLGGAGYANEQFF. In DNA form, the CDR3 reads TGTGCCAGCAGCTTAGGAGGTGCGGGGTACGCGAATGAGCAGTTCTTC.

The chain combines TRBV19 with TRBJ2-2, with 11 bases aligning to TRBD2. V shed 4 bases, J shed 1 base, and the junction held 5 bases outside the gene matches. The CDR3 is 17 residues long. Germline values: CDR1 LNHDA, CDR2 SQIVND (reference sequence). CDR3 residues: CASSRVAGGRNTGELFF. In DNA, the CDR3 is TGTGCCAGTAGTAGGGTAGCGGGGGGGCGGAACACCGGGGAGCTGTTTTTT.

In DNA form, the CDR3 reads TGCGCCAGCAGCTTGAATGGGGGCGCGAAGAATTCACCCCTCCACTTT. Translation: CASSLNGGAKNSPLHF. V usage is TRBV5-1 and J usage is TRBJ1-6, with a possible D match to TRBD1 (6 bases). The V end was cut by 1 base, the J end by 7 bases, with 15 bases between. This CDR3 spans 16 amino acids. Looked up from germline, CDR1 is SGHRS and CDR2 is YFSETQ. The variable domain in full, completed from reference TRBV5-1 and TRBJ1-6, reads KAGVTQTPRYLIKTRGQQVTLSCSPISGHRSVSWYQQTPGQGLQFLFEYFSETQRNKGNFPGRFSGRQFSNSRSEMNVSTLELGDSALYLCASSLNGGAKNSPLHFGNGTRLTVT.

This chain links TRBV19 with TRBJ2-1, with 10 nucleotides matching TRBD2. The germline CDR1 and CDR2 sequences are LNHDA and SQIVND (reference sequence). The trim removed 3 bases at V and 9 bases at J, leaving 8 bases unmatched. This CDR3 region has 15 residues. The CDR3 sequence: CASSISGGGKGEQFF. The CDR3 DNA reads TGTGCCAGTAGTATCAGCGGGGGGGGCAAGGGTGAGCAGTTCTTC.

The V gene is TRBV6-5, the J gene TRBJ1-2; D is possibly TRBD1 (5 bases). The V and J ends lost 0 bases and 5 bases respectively, with 13 bases between them. The CDR3 runs to 15 residues. The germline V gene encodes CDR1 MNHEY and CDR2 SVGAGI. The CDR3 DNA follows: TGTGCCAGCAGTTACTCGTCCAGGGTTGGGTATGGCTACACCTTC. This translates into CASSYSSRVGYGYTF.

This clone was detected only once. The rearrangement uses TRBV7-2 and TRBJ2-3; D gene uncertain. Germline loops: CDR1 SGHTA, CDR2 FQGNSA. Trimming pared 3 bases from V and 4 bases from J, leaving 11 bases between. The CDR3 has 14 residues. CDR3 nucleotides: TGTGCCAGCAGCTTCAAATGGCAGTCAGATACGCAGTATTTT. As protein: CASSFKWQSDTQYF.

The rearrangement uses TRBV7-3 and TRBJ2-7; D might be TRBD2 (6 bases). The germline CDR1 and CDR2 sequences are SGHTA and FQGTGA. V lost 1 base and J lost 4, with 14 bases in between. This CDR3 has 15 residues. CDR3 sequence reads: CASSLRAGSIYEQYF. CDR3 coding DNA: TGTGCCAGCAGCTTAAGGGCGGGATCCATTTACGAGCAGTACTTC.

The V gene is TRBV3-1 (or the pseudogene TRBV3-2), the J gene TRBJ2-6, with D possibly being TRBD1 (5 bases). The germline V gene has CDR1 LGHDT and CDR2 YNNKEL (reference sequence). The CDR3 loop spans 15 amino acids. V gave up 4 bases and J gave up 1 base, with 8 bases separating them. CDR3 sequence: CASSPQGSGANVLTF. In DNA form, the CDR3 reads TGTGCCAGCAGCCCCCAGGGTTCTGGGGCCAACGTCCTGACTTTC.

The rearrangement links TRBV6-1 to TRBJ1-2; D is undetermined. CDR3 length equals 14 residues. The germline gives CDR1 MNHNS, CDR2 SASEGT. V shed 0 bases and J shed 2 bases, with 7 bases lying between them. CDR3 sequence reads: CASSEATVNYGYTF. The DNA of the CDR3 is TGTGCCAGCAGTGAAGCCACAGTAAACTATGGCTACACCTTC.

The chain joins TRBV6-5 to TRBJ1-6; weak D call: TRBD1 (5 bases). The V end lost 0 bases, the J end lost 9 bases, and 15 bases lay between the germline ends. The V gene's germline CDR1 is MNHEY and CDR2 SVGAGI. The CDR3 totals 16 residues. CDR3 protein: CASSYSVPGEGSPLHF. In DNA form, the CDR3 reads TGTGCCAGCAGTTACTCCGTCCCGGGGGAGGGTTCACCCCTCCACTTT.

This chain links TRBV9 with TRBJ1-5; possibly TRBD1 for D (6 bases). This CDR3 has 17 residues. V was clipped by 4 bases and J by 2 bases, with 19 bases between them. Per the germline V gene, CDR1 is SGDLS and CDR2 is YYNGEE. The CDR3 spells CASSPEGGGVGNQPQHF. CDR3 nucleotide sequence: TGTGCCAGCAGCCCAGAGGGGGGGGGCGTCGGCAATCAGCCCCAGCATTTT.